Detailed here is one TCR beta chain. Its target is unknown. The authors made each sample's cDNA in eight separate reactions. Using TCRalpha and TCRbeta cDNA, the researchers carried out two nested PCRs that lasted 16 and 9 cycles. TCRdb reprocessed the 5' RACE reads, with one entry per CDR3 protein and no DNA. The specimen's table records about 420,000 distinct CDR3 sequences. This sample is part of a study of monozygotic twins with inflammatory bowel disease. Study-wide results and caveats: Patients got different immunosuppressive treatments, which may have made their repertoires more variable.

The CDR3 is 14 amino acids. CDR1 and CDR2 from the germline V gene are SGHTA and FQGNSA. Blood was drawn once per donor, and each sample measured approximately 2.4 ml. This chain links TRBV7-2 with TRBJ1-5. Sequenced: blood. This receptor was obtained from a human donor with ulcerative colitis or Crohn's disease, or a healthy co-twin of an affected twin (not recorded which). CDR3: CASSSTSWGQPQHF.